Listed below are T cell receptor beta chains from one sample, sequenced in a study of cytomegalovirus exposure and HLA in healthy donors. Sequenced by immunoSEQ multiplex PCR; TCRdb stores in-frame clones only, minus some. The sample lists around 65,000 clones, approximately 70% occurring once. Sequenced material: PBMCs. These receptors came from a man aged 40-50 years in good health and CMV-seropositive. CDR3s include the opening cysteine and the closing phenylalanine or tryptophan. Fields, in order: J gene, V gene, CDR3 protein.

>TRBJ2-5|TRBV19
CASSIDGEETQYF
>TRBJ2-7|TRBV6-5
CASSYLLAGGYEQYF
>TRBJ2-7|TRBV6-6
CASTLGQGNYEQYF
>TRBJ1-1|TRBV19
CASSIDQPGDTEAFF
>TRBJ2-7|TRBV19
CASSESAQIGYEQYF
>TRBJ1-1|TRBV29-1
CSVEGSIEAFF
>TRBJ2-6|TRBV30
CAWSGGPSGANVLTF
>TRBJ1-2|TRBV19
CASDRGQGYTF
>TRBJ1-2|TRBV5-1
CASSPGQGGYGYTF
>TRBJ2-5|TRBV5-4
CASSFQRKETQYF
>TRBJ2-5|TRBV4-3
CASSQVAGEIRETQYF
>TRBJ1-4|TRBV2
CASRTQGLTNEKLFF
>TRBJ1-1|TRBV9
CASSLGHNSMNTEAFF
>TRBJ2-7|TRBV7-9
CASSSWTSGQNSYEQYF
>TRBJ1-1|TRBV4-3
CASSPQRRLFHTEAFF
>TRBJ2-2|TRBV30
CAWSRDRPDGELFF
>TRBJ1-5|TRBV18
CASSGRGGGSNQPQHF
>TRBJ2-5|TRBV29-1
CSASGTNQQETQYF
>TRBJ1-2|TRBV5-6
CASSRGGKVDGYTF
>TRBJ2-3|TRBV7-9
CSSSQLAGGDTDTQYF
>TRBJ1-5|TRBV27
CASSLYSQPQHF
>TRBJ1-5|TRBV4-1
CASSQDSTRGLRSNQPQHF
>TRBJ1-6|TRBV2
CASSEAGLIRTSPLHF
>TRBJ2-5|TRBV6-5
CASSRTSGGRETQYF
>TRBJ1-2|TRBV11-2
CASSPLKSYGYTF
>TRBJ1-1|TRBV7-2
CASSYKWNTEAFF
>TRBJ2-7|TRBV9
CASSRLGSGAYEQYF
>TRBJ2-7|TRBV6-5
CASSYRDRGDEQYF
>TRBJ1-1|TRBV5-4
CASSDGERVNTEAFF
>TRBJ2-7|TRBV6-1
CASSDAGEQYF
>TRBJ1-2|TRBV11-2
CASSFRGSYGYTF
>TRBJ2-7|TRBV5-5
CASSPSYEQYF
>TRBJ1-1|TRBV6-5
CASSYGQVRNTEAFF
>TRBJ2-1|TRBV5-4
CASSMGLAGEIRGNEQFF
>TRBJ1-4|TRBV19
CASSIQGAGTNEKLFF
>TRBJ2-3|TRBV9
CASSLGTRAEDTQYF
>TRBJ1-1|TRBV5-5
CASSIMPGQGLKNTEAFF
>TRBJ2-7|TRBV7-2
CASSPGGSYEQYF
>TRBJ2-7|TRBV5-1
CASSLDGYEQYF
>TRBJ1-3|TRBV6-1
CASSEVLTGGLNTIYF
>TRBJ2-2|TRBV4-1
CASSQVDMGLGTGELFF
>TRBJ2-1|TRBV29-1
CSVVLAGQYEQFF
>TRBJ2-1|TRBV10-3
CAISESGGPSYNEQFF
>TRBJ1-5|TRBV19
CASSNTGGNQPQHF
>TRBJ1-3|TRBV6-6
CATRKGQGTTGNTIYF
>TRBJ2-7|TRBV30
CAWSGVGGGLYEQYF
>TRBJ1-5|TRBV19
CASSSRQGRVRSNQPQHF
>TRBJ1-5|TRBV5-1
CASSVGQDHSNQPQHF
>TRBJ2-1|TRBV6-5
CASTGTPSFGEFF
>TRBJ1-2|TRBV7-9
CASSLQLGTPYGYTF
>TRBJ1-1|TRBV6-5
CASSPNRGRAFF
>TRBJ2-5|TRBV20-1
CSAPDQETQYF
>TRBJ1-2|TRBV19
CASSIDLRSGYTF